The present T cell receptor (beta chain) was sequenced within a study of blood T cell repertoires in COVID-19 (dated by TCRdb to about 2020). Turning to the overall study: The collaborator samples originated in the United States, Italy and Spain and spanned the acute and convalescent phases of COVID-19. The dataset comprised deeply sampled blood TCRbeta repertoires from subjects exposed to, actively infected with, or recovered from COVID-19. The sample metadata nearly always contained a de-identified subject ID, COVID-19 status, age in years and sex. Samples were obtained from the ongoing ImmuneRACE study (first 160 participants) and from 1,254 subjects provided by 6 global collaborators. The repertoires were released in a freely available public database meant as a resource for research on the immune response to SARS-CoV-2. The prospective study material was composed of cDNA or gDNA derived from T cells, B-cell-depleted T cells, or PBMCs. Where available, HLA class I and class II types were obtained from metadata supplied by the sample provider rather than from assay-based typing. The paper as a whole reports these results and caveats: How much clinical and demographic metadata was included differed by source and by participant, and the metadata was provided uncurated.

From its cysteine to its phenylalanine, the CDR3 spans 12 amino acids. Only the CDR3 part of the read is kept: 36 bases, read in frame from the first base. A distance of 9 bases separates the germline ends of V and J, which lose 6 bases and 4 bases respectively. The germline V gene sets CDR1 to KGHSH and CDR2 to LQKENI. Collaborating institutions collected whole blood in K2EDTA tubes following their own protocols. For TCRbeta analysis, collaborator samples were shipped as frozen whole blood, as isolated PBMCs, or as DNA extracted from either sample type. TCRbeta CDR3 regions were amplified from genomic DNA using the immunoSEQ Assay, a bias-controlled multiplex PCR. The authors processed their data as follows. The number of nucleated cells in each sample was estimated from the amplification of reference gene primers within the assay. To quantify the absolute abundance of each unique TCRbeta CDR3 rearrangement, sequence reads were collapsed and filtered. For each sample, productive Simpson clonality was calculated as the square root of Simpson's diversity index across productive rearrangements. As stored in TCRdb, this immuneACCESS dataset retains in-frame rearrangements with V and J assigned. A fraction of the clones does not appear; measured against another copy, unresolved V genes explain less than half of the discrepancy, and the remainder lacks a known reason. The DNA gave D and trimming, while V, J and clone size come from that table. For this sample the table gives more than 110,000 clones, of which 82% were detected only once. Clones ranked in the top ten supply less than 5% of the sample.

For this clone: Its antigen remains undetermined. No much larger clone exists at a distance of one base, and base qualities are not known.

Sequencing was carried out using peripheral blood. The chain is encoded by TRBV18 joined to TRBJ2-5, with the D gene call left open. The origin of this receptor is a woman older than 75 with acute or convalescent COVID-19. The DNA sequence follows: TGTGCCAGCTCCGACACTCTAGAGACCCAGTACTTC. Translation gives CASSDTLETQYF.